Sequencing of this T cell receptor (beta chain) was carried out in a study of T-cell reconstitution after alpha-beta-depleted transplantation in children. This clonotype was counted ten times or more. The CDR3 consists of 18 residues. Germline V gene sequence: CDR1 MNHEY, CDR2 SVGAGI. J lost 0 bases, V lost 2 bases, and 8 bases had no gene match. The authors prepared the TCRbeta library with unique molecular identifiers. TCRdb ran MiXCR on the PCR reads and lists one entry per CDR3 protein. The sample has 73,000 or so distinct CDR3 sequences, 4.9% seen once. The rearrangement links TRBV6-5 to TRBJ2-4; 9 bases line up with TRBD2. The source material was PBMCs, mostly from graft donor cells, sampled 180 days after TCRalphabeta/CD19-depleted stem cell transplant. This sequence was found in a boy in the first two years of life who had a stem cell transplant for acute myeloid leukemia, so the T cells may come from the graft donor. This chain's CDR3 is CASSYGGGAAGAKNIQYF. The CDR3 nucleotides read TGTGCCAGCAGTTACGGCGGGGGGGCCGCGGGAGCCAAAAACATTCAGTACTTC.